Listed here are 32 T cell receptor beta chains from one sample, sequenced in a study of blood T cells in healthy people across ages. Next came a second PCR, run for about 7 to 12 cycles, which used a sample-barcoded 5' primer along with a J-beta primer mix. TCRdb itself ran the 5' RACE reads through MiXCR, one entry per CDR3 protein. Of 800,000 to 1,300,000 distinct CDR3 sequences in the sample, almost 25% were seen once. Another study also made use of these data, one on T cells of mothers and their children.

Sequencing was carried out using blood. These receptors originate from a girl aged 2-15 years in good health.

The J gene is TRBJ2-3, the V gene TRBV7-2, with 9 positions matching TRBD1. The CDR3 spans 15 residues. V was pared by 5 bases and J by 3 bases, with 6 bases of the junction left unmatched. CDR1 and CDR2 from the germline V gene are SGHTA and FQGNSA. The CDR3: CASSVGTGYTDTQYF. DNA of the CDR3: TGTGCCAGCAGCGTTGGGACAGGGTATACAGATACGCAGTATTTT.

This clonotype has only a few counts. The rearrangement links TRBV18 to TRBJ1-4; the D gene is possibly TRBD1 (6 bases). V gave up 2 bases and J gave up 8 bases, with 15 bases separating them. CDR1 and CDR2 from the germline V gene are KGHSH and LQKENI. There are 15 residues in the CDR3. The CDR3, as DNA: TGTGCCAGCTCACCAGTTCGGGACATTCGGGAAAAACTGTTTTTT. This sequence encodes CASSPVRDIREKLFF.

CDR3: CSVADSYNEQFF. DNA of the CDR3: TGCAGCGTTGCGGACAGTTACAATGAGCAGTTCTTC. The rearrangement links TRBV29-1 to TRBJ2-5; tentative D call: TRBD1 (6 bases). The end of the DNA aligns better with TRBJ2-1, so the J call may be wrong. CDR3 length: 12 residues. In germline, CDR1 is SQVTM, CDR2 ANQGSEA.

The chain combines TRBV6-6 with TRBJ2-7; maybe TRBD2 (6 bases). Germline V CDR1 and CDR2: MNHNY, SVGAGI (reference sequence). V was cut by 4 bases and J by 5 bases, with 18 bases left in between. This CDR3 is built from 15 residues. The CDR3 here is CASSSWTIGDDEQYF. CDR3 coding DNA: TGTGCCAGCAGTTCCTGGACTATAGGTGACGACGAGCAGTACTTC.

This clonotype is a singleton in its sample. The chain uses TRBV7-9 and TRBJ2-1, with D perhaps given as TRBD1 or TRBD2 (5 bases each). Trimming removed 2 bases at V and 6 bases at J, with 14 bases between. Germline values: CDR1 SEHNR, CDR2 FQNEAQ (reference sequence). The CDR3 length is 15 residues. CDR3 amino acids: CASSLYDGDRNEQFF. CDR3 nucleotide sequence: TGTGCCAGCAGCTTATACGACGGGGACCGCAATGAGCAGTTCTTC.

The chain is built from TRBV7-6 and TRBJ2-7; 9 positions match TRBD2. Germline trimming cut 1 base from V and 7 bases from J; bases unmatched to any gene: 11. Germline CDR1 reads SGHVS; CDR2 reads FNYEAQ. The CDR3 extends over 16 amino acids. In DNA form, the CDR3 reads TGTGCCAGCAGCTTAGTAATAGCGGGAGTTGATAGTGAGCAGTACTTC. Amino acids: CASSLVIAGVDSEQYF.

The chain combines TRBV6-6 with TRBJ2-5, with 7 bases aligning to TRBD2. The DNA end is more similar to TRBJ2-1, so the J call may be wrong. This CDR3 has 15 amino acids. Germline V CDR1 and CDR2: MNHNY, SVGAGI (reference sequence). This CDR3 reads CASTSRGDSYNEQFF. CDR3 DNA: TGTGCCAGCACCAGCCGGGGGGATTCTTACAATGAGCAGTTCTTC.

The chain links TRBV29-1 to TRBJ2-1; TRBD1 aligns across 9 bases. The trim removed 2 bases at V and 7 bases at J, leaving 6 bases unmatched. Germline V gene data show CDR1 as SQVTM and CDR2 as ANQGSEA. This CDR3 is 14 amino acids long. CDR3 DNA sequence: TGCAGCGTTGAACCTGGGACAGGGAGGAATGAGCAGTTCTTC. Translated: CSVEPGTGRNEQFF.

This clonotype has ten or more counts. The V gene is TRBV6-4, the J gene TRBJ2-2, with a weak D call TRBD2 (6 bases). V was trimmed by 2 bases and J by 2 bases, leaving 6 bases between them. The CDR3 length is 14 residues. Germline CDR1 MRHNA, CDR2 SNTAGT. The CDR3 region is CASSDGTNTGELFF. CDR3 DNA sequence: TGTGCCAGCAGTGACGGGACTAACACCGGGGAGCTGTTTTTT.

This clonotype was seen a few times. The V and J genes are TRBV29-1 and TRBJ2-3; TRBD2 matches 10 bases. The J segment lost 8 bases and the V segment lost 2 bases, leaving 4 bases of the junction unmatched. The CDR3 spans 13 residues. Germline V gene sequence: CDR1 SQVTM, CDR2 ANQGSEA. The CDR3 reads CSVELAGEITQYF. The DNA of the CDR3 is TGCAGCGTTGAACTAGCGGGAGAAATTACGCAGTATTTT.

On this clonotype itself: The germline gene is not matched at one end of the junction; a read error may be the cause. J is TRBJ2-3 and V is TRBV12-3 or TRBV12-4, with a possible D match to TRBD2 (5 bases). The CDR3 is 13 amino acids. For the CDR3, the DNA is TGTGCCGGCAGTTACCCGGGAACAGATACGCAGTATTTT. As protein: CAGSYPGTDTQYF.

The chain joins TRBV3-1 to TRBJ1-1, with no clear D. The CDR3 has 11 residues. The V end was cut by 7 bases, the J end by 10 bases, with 13 bases between. Germline CDR1 is LGHDT and CDR2 is YNNKEL (reference sequence). In DNA form, the CDR3 reads TGTGCCAGCACCCACCTGGGGATAGCTTTCTTT. Amino acid sequence: CASTHLGIAFF.

This clonotype was seen only a few times. The genes are TRBV5-1 and TRBJ2-5; 8 bases are a match to TRBD1. Germline V gene sequence: CDR1 SGHRS, CDR2 YFSETQ. The CDR3 runs to 15 residues. The trim removed 4 bases at V and 5 bases at J, leaving 10 bases unmatched. CDR3: CASSQIGQGGETQYF. The CDR3 DNA sequence: TGCGCCAGCAGCCAAATCGGACAGGGTGGGGAGACCCAGTACTTC.

V is TRBV27 and J is TRBJ2-5; 9 positions agree with TRBD1. The last part of the DNA fits TRBJ2-1 better; the J call may be wrong. The CDR3 is made up of 15 amino acids. In germline, CDR1 is MNHEY, CDR2 SMNVEV (reference sequence). DNA of the CDR3: TGTGCCAGCAGTTCCCCCGGGACAGGGATATGGGAGCAGTTCTTC. This translates into CASSSPGTGIWEQFF.

The V call is TRBV4-1, the J call TRBJ1-5; perhaps TRBD1 as D (6 bases). Trimming removed 0 bases at V and 0 bases at J, with 9 bases between. CDR1 is MGHRA, CDR2 YSYEKL, per germline. The CDR3 spans 16 residues. The CDR3 coding sequence is TGCGCCAGCAGCCAAGAAGGGGGAAATAGCAATCAGCCCCAGCATTTT. This sequence encodes CASSQEGGNSNQPQHF.

V usage is TRBV7-9 and J usage is TRBJ1-4; maybe TRBD1 (5 bases). This CDR3 region has 14 residues. Germline lookup yields CDR1 SEHNR and CDR2 FQNEAQ (reference sequence). V was cut by 7 bases and J by 3 bases, with 12 bases left in between. CDR3 protein: CASNEGVANEKLFF. The CDR3 DNA follows: TGTGCCAGCAACGAAGGGGTGGCTAATGAAAAACTGTTTTTT. Combining the CDR3 with reference TRBV7-9 and TRBJ1-4 gives the whole variable domain DTGVSQNPRHKITKRGQNVTFRCDPISEHNRLYWYRQTLGQGPEFLTYFQNEAQLEKSRLLSDRFSAERPKGSFSTLEIQRTEQGDSAMYLCASNEGVANEKLFFGSGTQLSVL.

The chain employs TRBV12-3 or TRBV12-4 and TRBJ2-2; D is possibly TRBD2 (5 bases). The CDR3 is made up of 17 amino acids. V lost 8 bases to trimming and J lost 2 bases, with 21 bases between them. Written as DNA, the CDR3 is TGTGCCAGCGATCACCCTAGAGAGGGCGCAAACACCGGGGAGCTGTTTTTT. Its protein is CASDHPREGANTGELFF.

This clonotype was seen a few times. The chain combines TRBV20-1 with TRBJ2-7; 7 bases align to TRBD1. Germline V lookup: CDR1 DFQATT, CDR2 SNEGSKA (reference sequence). The CDR3 runs 13 residues. V trimming: 5 bases; J trimming: 0 bases; junction bases outside the gene matches: 4. This chain's CDR3 is CSASGQTSYEQYF. CDR3 coding DNA: TGCAGTGCTTCGGGACAGACCTCCTACGAGCAGTACTTC.

The chain uses TRBV21-1 and TRBJ1-2; whether TRBD1, the table's D call, matches the DNA was not checked. TRBV21-1 is deemed a pseudogene. The CDR3 extends over 15 amino acids. The CDR3: CASSKVWDGNYGYTF. CDR3 DNA sequence: TGTGCCAGCAGCAAAGTTTGGGACGGGAACTATGGCTACACCTTC.

The V call is TRBV6-5, the J call TRBJ2-5; D uncertain. The germline CDR1 and CDR2 sequences are MNHEY and SVGAGI. Trimming took 1 base from V and 1 from J, leaving 4 bases between them. The CDR3 extends over 13 amino acids. Here the CDR3 DNA reads TGTGCCAGCAGTTACTATAGCCAAGAGACCCAGTACTTC. It is translated as CASSYYSQETQYF.

The J gene is TRBJ2-1, the V gene TRBV11-1, with 8 bases lining up with TRBD2. The V gene end was trimmed by 3 bases and the J gene end by 7 bases; junction bases not matched to a gene: 8. Germline V lookup: CDR1 SGHAT, CDR2 FQDESV (reference sequence). This CDR3 contains 15 residues. CDR3 in amino acids: CASSFAGGEENEQFF. CDR3 nucleotides: TGTGCCAGCAGCTTTGCGGGGGGCGAAGAAAATGAGCAGTTCTTC.

The rearrangement links TRBV7-9 to TRBJ1-6, with D uncertain. The CDR3 has 14 residues. Trimming took off 3 bases at V and 7 bases at J, with 10 bases between the two ends. Germline V gene sequence: CDR1 SEHNR, CDR2 FQNEAQ (reference sequence). In nucleotides, the CDR3 is TGTGCCAGCAGCTTTTTGGGTCGCAATTCACCCCTCCACTTT. This encodes CASSFLGRNSPLHF.

This clonotype was seen more than once but under ten times. The chain uses TRBV6-4 and TRBJ2-7; 11 nucleotides align to TRBD2. Trimming cost V 0 bases and J 6 bases; bases outside gene matches: 1. This CDR3 is 14 amino acids long. Per the germline V gene, CDR1 is MRHNA and CDR2 is SNTAGT. CDR3 in DNA: TGTGCCAGCAGTGACTCTAGCGGGGGGGCCGAGCAGTACTTC. Residues: CASSDSSGGAEQYF.

This clonotype was observed a handful of times. The chain carries TRBV4-1 and TRBJ2-7; D ambiguous. This CDR3 is built from 11 residues. Trimming removed 5 bases from V and 6 bases from J, with 8 bases in between. Germline V gives CDR1 MGHRA, CDR2 YSYEKL. In DNA form, the CDR3 reads TGCGCCAGCAGCATGGACGTCGAGCAGTACTTC. It codes for CASSMDVEQYF.

This clonotype has a handful of counts. This sequence joins TRBV7-8 and TRBJ2-7, with a possible D match to TRBD1 (8 bases). The CDR3 consists of 15 residues. CDR1 SGHVS and CDR2 FQNEAQ come from the germline V gene. V was pared by 5 bases and J by 0 bases, with 14 bases between. As DNA, the CDR3 is TGTGCCAGCAGCAGCGGGACAGGCAGCTCCTACGAGCAGTACTTC. It yields the protein CASSSGTGSSYEQYF.

The chain is built from TRBV12-5 and TRBJ2-7; perhaps TRBD1 as D (6 bases). Trimming cost V 5 bases and J 5 bases, with 28 bases left between them. This CDR3 has 18 amino acids. The germline V gene encodes CDR1 LGHNT and CDR2 FRNRAP. CDR3 loop: CASGGPGALQGRGDEQYF. CDR3 sequence (DNA): TGTGCTAGTGGTGGCCCCGGGGCTCTCCAGGGGCGTGGAGACGAGCAGTACTTC.

This clonotype has only a few counts. The chain uses TRBV7-2 and TRBJ1-2; 7 bases match TRBD1. The CDR3 sequence is 15 residues long. Germline V gene sequence: CDR1 SGHTA, CDR2 FQGNSA. The ends lost 5 bases at V and 4 bases at J; junction bases unmatched: 10. The CDR3 nucleotides read TGTGCCAGCAGCGCCGGGACAGTCTTGCCCTATGGCTACACCTTC. As protein: CASSAGTVLPYGYTF.

The gene calls are TRBV12-3 or TRBV12-4 and TRBJ2-1; 11 nucleotides align to TRBD2. The CDR3 loop spans 14 amino acids. Trimming at V came to 3 bases and at J to 7 bases, leaving 2 bases not matched to a gene. The CDR3 nucleotides are TGTGCCAGCAGTTTTAGCGGGAGGGCGAATGAGCAGTTCTTC. This sequence encodes CASSFSGRANEQFF.

This clonotype has just a few counts. The J gene is TRBJ2-5, the V gene TRBV28; 10 positions match TRBD1. J gave up 6 bases and V 9 bases, and 10 bases lay outside the gene matches. CDR3 length: 14 residues. Germline V gene sequence: CDR1 MDHEN, CDR2 SYDVKM. The CDR3 is CASNDRDRGKTQYF. The CDR3 coding sequence is TGTGCCAGTAATGACCGGGACAGGGGAAAGACCCAGTACTTC. The full variable domain, completed using reference TRBV28 and TRBJ2-5, is DVKVTQSSRYLVKRTGEKVFLECVQDMDHENMFWYRQDPGLGLRLIYFSYDVKMKEKGDIPEGYSVSREKKERFSLILESASTNQTSMYLCASNDRDRGKTQYFGPGTRLLVL.

The chain uses TRBV20-1 and TRBJ2-1, with D possibly TRBD2 on 5 matching bases. V was shortened by 4 bases and J by 9 bases, with 19 bases between the two germline ends. The CDR3 has 14 amino acids. Germline CDR1 and CDR2: DFQATT and SNEGSKA (reference sequence). In nucleotides, the CDR3 is TGCAGTGCTACCTCGACCGATGAAGGGAGTGAGCAGTTCTTC. Translation: CSATSTDEGSEQFF.

The rearrangement uses TRBV12-3 or TRBV12-4 and TRBJ1-5; 7 bases are a match to TRBD1. This CDR3 has 13 residues. Trimming at V came to 8 bases and at J to 4 bases, leaving 5 bases not matched to a gene. This CDR3 reads CASSTGENQPQHF. The CDR3 coding sequence is TGTGCCAGCTCTACAGGGGAAAATCAGCCCCAGCATTTT.

This clonotype was seen only a few times. The rearrangement uses TRBV5-4 and TRBJ1-6, with TRBD1 identical over 10 bases. The germline V gene has CDR1 SGHNT and CDR2 YYREEE (reference sequence). This CDR3 region has 15 residues. V shed 0 bases, J shed 10 bases, and the junction held 4 bases outside the gene matches. The CDR3 spells CASSLVGQGSSPLHF. The CDR3 DNA follows: TGTGCCAGCAGCTTGGTGGGACAGGGGAGCTCACCCCTCCACTTT.